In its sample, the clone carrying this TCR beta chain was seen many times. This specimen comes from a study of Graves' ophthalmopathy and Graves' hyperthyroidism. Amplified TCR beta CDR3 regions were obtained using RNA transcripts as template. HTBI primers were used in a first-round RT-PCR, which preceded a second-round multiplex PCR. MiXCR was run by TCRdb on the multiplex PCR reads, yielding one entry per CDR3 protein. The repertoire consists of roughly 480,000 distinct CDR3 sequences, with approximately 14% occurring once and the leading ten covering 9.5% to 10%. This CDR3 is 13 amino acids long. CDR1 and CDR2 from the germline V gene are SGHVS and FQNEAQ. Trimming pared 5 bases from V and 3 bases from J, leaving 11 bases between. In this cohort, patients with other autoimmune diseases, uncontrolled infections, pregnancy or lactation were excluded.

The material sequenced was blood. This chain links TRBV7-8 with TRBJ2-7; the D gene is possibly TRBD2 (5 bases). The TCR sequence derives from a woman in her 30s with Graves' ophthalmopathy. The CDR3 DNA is TGTGCCAGCAGCCTACGGGGAGACTACGAGCAGTACTTC. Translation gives CASSLRGDYEQYF.